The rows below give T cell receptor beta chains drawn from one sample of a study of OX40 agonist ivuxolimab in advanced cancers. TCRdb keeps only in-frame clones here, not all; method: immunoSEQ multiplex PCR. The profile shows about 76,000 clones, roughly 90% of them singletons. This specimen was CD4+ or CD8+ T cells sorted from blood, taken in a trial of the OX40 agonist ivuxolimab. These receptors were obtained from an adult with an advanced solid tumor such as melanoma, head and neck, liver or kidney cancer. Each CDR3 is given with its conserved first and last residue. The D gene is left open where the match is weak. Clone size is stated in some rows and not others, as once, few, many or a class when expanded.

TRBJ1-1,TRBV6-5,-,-,CAVTGDQNTEAFF,TGTGCCGTCACCGGGGACCAGAACACTGAAGCTTTCTTT
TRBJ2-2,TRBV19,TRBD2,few,CASKVLAGWTGELFF,TGTGCCAGTAAGGTCCTAGCGGGATGGACCGGGGAGCTGTTTTTT
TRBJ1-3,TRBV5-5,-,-,CASSQPGSGNTIYF,TGTGCCAGCAGCCAACCAGGCTCTGGAAACACCATATATTTT
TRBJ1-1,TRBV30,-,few,CACTRGMNTEAFF,TGTGCCTGCACTAGGGGGATGAACACTGAAGCTTTCTTT
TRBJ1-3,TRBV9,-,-,CASSPRGASSGNTIYF,TGTGCCAGCAGCCCGAGAGGGGCCTCCTCCGGAAACACCATATATTTT
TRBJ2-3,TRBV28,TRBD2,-,CASTGGTDTQYF,TGTGCCAGCACGGGGGGAACAGATACGCAGTATTTT
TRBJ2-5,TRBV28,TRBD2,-,CASSPGGNQETQYF,TGTGCCAGCAGCCCGGGAGGGAACCAAGAGACCCAGTACTTC
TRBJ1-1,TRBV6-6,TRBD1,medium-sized,CASSTGGSGAVKAFF,TGTGCCAGCAGCACAGGGGGATCAGGAGCGGTGAAGGCTTTCTTT
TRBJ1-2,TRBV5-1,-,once,CASSLVPYGYTF,TGCGCCAGCAGCTTGGTACCTTATGGCTACACCTTC
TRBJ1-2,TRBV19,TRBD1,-,CASSMWPPDRAYGYTF,TGTGCCAGTAGTATGTGGCCCCCAGACAGGGCCTATGGCTACACCTTC
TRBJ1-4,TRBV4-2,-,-,CASSPPENPVLEKLFF,TGTGCCAGCAGCCCTCCAGAGAACCCCGTACTAGAAAAACTGTTTTTT
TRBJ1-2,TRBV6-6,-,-,CASSYTDGSYGYTF,TGTGCCAGCAGTTACACGGACGGATCCTATGGCTACACCTTC
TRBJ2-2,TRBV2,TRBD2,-,CASSARTSGGGNANTGELFF,TGTGCCAGCAGTGCTAGGACTAGCGGCGGGGGGAACGCGAACACCGGGGAGCTGTTTTTT